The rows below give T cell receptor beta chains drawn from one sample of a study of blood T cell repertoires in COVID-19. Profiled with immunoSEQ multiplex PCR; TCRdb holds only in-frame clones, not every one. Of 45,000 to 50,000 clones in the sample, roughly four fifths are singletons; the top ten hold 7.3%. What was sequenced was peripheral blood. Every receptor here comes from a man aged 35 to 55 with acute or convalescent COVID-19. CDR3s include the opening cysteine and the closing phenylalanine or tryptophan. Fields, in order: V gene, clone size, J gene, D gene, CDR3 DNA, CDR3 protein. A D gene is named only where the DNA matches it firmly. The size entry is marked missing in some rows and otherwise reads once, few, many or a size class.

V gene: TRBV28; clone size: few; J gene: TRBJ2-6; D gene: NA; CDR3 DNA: TGTGCCAGCAGTTTAACATTTTACAGGTCCTCTGGGGCCAACGTCCTGACTTTC; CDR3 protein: CASSLTFYRSSGANVLTF
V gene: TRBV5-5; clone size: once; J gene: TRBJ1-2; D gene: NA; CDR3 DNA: TGTGCCAGCAGTCCTGGAGGGACTGGCTATGGCTACACCTTC; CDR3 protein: CASSPGGTGYGYTF
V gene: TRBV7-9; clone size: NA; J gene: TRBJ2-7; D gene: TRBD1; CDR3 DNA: TGTGCCAGCAGCTTAAGGCCCGGGACAGGTGGGAGCGAGCAGTACTTC; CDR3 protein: CASSLRPGTGGSEQYF
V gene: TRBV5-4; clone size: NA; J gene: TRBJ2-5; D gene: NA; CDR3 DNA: TGTGCCAGCAGCTTGCTCGCAGGGGGGCGGGAGACCCAGTACTTC; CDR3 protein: CASSLLAGGRETQYF
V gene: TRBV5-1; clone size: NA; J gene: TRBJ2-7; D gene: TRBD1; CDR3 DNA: TGCGCCAGCAGCTTGGGACAGGGGATGAACGAGCAGTACTTC; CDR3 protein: CASSLGQGMNEQYF
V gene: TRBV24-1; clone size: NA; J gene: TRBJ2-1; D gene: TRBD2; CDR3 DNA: TGTGCCACCACCTCCGGGACTAGCGGGGGAAATGAGCAGTTCTTC; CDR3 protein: CATTSGTSGGNEQFF
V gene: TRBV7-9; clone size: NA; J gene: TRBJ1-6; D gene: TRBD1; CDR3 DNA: TGTGCCAGCAGCCCCGGGACAGTAGTAGATTCACCCCTCCACTTT; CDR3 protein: CASSPGTVVDSPLHF
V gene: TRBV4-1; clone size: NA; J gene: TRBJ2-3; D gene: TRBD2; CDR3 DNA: TGCGCCAGCAGCCAAGGAAAGGCGCTAGCGGAGACAGATACGCAGTATTTT; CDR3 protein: CASSQGKALAETDTQYF
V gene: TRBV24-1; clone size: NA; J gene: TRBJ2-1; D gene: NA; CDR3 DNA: TGTGCCACCAACGACAACCGCGAGGAGCAGTTCTTC; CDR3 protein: CATNDNREEQFF
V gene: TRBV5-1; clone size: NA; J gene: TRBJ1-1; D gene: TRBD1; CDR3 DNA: TGCGCCAGCAGCTTGGGTGGGACAGGGAACACTGAAGCTTTCTTT; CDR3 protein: CASSLGGTGNTEAFF
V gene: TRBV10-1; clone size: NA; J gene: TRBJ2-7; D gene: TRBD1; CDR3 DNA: TGCGCCAGCAGTACAGGGGCTTCCCTTGGCGAGCAGTACTTC; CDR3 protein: CASSTGASLGEQYF
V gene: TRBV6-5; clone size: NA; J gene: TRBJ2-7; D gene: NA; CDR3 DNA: TGTGCCAGCAGTTACTCGGCGACTACGGGTGGCGAGCAGTACTTC; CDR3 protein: CASSYSATTGGEQYF
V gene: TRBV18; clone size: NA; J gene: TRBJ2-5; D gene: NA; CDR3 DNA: TGTGCCAGCTCAATCCTGACGGGGGAGGAGACCCAGTACTTC; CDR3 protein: CASSILTGEETQYF
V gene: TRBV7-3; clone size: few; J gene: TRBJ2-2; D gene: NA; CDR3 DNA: TGTGCCAGCAGCTTAAATAGAGGCACCGGGGAGCTGTTTTTT; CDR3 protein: CASSLNRGTGELFF
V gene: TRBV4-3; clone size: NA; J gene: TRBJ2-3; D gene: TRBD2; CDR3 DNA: TGCGCCAGCAGCCGGGGGCGGAGCGGGGGCTCGGCAGATACGCAGTATTTT; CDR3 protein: CASSRGRSGGSADTQYF
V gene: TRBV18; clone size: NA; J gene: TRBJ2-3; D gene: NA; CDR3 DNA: TGTGCCAGCTCACCTACAGGGCTTAATTCCGATACGCAGTATTTT; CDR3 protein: CASSPTGLNSDTQYF